The present T cell receptor (beta chain) was sequenced within a study of blood T cell repertoires in COVID-19 (dated by TCRdb to 2018 to 2020). Concerning the study at large: Samples from collaborators originated in the United States, Italy and Spain and spanned both the acute and convalescent phases of COVID-19. The prospective study material was composed of cDNA or gDNA derived from T cells, B-cell-depleted T cells, or PBMCs. The dataset comprised deeply sampled blood TCRbeta repertoires from subjects exposed to, actively infected with, or recovered from COVID-19. The repertoires were made available in a free public database intended to serve as a resource for research on the immune response to SARS-CoV-2. Samples were obtained from the ongoing ImmuneRACE study (first 160 participants) and from about 1,300 subjects provided by 6 global collaborators. A de-identified subject ID, COVID-19 status, age in years and sex were almost always included in the sample metadata. Where available, HLA class I and class II types were taken from metadata supplied by the sample provider and were not determined by assay-based typing.

TCRbeta CDR3 regions were amplified from genomic DNA by means of the immunoSEQ Assay, a bias-controlled multiplex PCR. The authors processed their data as follows. The number of nucleated cells in each sample was estimated from the amplification of reference gene primers within the assay. To quantify the absolute abundance of each unique TCRbeta CDR3 rearrangement, sequence reads were collapsed and filtered. Productive Simpson clonality was computed per sample as the square root of Simpson's diversity index over productive rearrangements. TCRdb took over this immuneACCESS table, retaining in-frame rearrangements with V and J assigned. Such tables are incomplete; in checked studies, under half of the missing clones stem from an unresolved V gene, and the remainder is unexplained. The DNA was the basis for D and trimming; V, J and clone size are from that table. This sample holds 300,000 or so clones; around 86% were observed only once. The ten biggest clones cover roughly 4% of the sample.

In the case of this clone: Its antigen has not been determined. No base quality values were provided; no much bigger clone lies one nucleotide off.

V loses 0 bases of germline sequence and J loses 4 bases, and the interval between the two ends is 9 bases. The CDR3, from cysteine to phenylalanine, totals 14 residues. Of the read, only the CDR3 DNA is kept; its 42 bases are in frame from base 1. The germline V gene supplies CDR1 MGHRA and CDR2 YSYEKL. Enrolling through a virtual design, the prospective study's participants ranged in age from roughly 18 to 100 years and lived across approximately 25 United States geographic areas. In the prospective study, participants were assigned to cohorts based on the clinical history participants reported in a screening survey and a study questionnaire. In the prospective study, whole blood, serum and a nasopharyngeal or oropharyngeal swab were collected from each participant by mobile phlebotomists. Additional blood draws and questionnaires over a roughly two-month period could optionally be provided by prospective study participants. Before DNA extraction, prospective study blood samples were shipped either frozen or at room temperature.

Study-level results and caveats: The amount of clinical and demographic metadata varied by source and participant and was provided uncurated.

Sequenced input: PBMCs or T cells enriched from blood (not recorded which). This TCR was recovered from a woman between 35 and 50 years old with acute COVID-19. This sequence uses TRBV4-1 and TRBJ2-5; a weak D assignment points to TRBD2 (5 bases agree). The CDR3 is CASSQDPGRETQYF. The nucleotide sequence reads TGCGCCAGCAGCCAAGATCCGGGGAGAGAGACCCAGTACTTC.